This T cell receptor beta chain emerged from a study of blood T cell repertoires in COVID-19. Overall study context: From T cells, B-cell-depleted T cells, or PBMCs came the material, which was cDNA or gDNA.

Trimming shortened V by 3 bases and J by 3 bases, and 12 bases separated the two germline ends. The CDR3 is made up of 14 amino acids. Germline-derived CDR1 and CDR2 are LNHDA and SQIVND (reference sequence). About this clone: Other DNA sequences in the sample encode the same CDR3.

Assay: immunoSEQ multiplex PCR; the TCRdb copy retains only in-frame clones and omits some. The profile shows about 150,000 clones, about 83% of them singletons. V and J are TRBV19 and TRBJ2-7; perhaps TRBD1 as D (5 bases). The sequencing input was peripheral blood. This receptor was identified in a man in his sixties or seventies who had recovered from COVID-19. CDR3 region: CASSMAGLNYEQYF. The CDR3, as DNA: TGTGCCAGTAGTATGGCAGGGCTAAACTACGAGCAGTACTTC.